The 16 T cell receptor beta chains reported below all come from one sample, sequenced in a study of OX40 agonist ivuxolimab in advanced cancers. Using immunoSEQ multiplex PCR, the repertoire was profiled, and TCRdb retains in-frame clones only, with some absent. The sample lists around 70,000 clones, over 75% seen once, with less than 0.65% in the top ten. The sequencing here drew on CD4+ or CD8+ T cells sorted from blood, taken in a trial of the OX40 agonist ivuxolimab. These receptors were taken from an adult with an advanced solid tumor such as melanoma, head and neck, liver or kidney cancer.

This chain links TRBV18 with TRBJ1-1; possibly TRBD1 for D (5 bases). Looked up from germline, CDR1 is KGHSH and CDR2 is LQKENI. Trimming removed 6 bases at V and 1 base at J, with 15 bases between. The CDR3 covers 15 residues. CDR3 region: CASSPRGAENTEAFF. The CDR3 nucleotides are TGTGCCAGCTCCCCGAGGGGCGCAGAGAACACTGAAGCTTTCTTT. Full variable domain (rest looked up from reference TRBV18 and TRBJ1-1): NAGVMQNPRHLVRRRGQEARLRCSPMKGHSHVYWYRQLPEEGLKFMVYLQKENIIDESGMPKERFSAEFPKEGPSILRIQQVVRGDSAAYFCASSPRGAENTEAFFGQGTRLTVV.

V and J are TRBV12-5 and TRBJ2-1; 8 positions match TRBD1. CDR1 is LGHNT and CDR2 is FRNRAP in the germline V gene. With 8 bases clipped from V and 4 bases from J, the junction kept 7 bases outside the gene matches. There are 14 residues in the CDR3. The CDR3 DNA reads as TGTGCTAGTACGACAGGGGAAGGTTACAATGAGCAGTTCTTC. As protein: CASTTGEGYNEQFF.

The CDR3 DNA follows: TGTGCCAGCAGCTTATCTTCCTACGAGCAGTACTTC. It encodes CASSLSSYEQYF. This rearrangement joins TRBV7-9 to TRBJ2-7; D gene unclear. Germline loops: CDR1 SEHNR, CDR2 FQNEAQ (reference sequence). V was cut by 2 bases and J by 1 base, with 3 bases left in between. The CDR3 consists of 12 residues.

The gene calls are TRBV6-1 and TRBJ1-2; D gene ambiguous. V was pared by 8 bases and J by 0 bases, with 13 bases between. This CDR3 is 14 amino acids long. Germline V gene sequence: CDR1 MNHNS, CDR2 SASEGT. In DNA, the CDR3 is TGTGCCAGCTCCCGTGACGGAGCTAACTATGGCTACACCTTC. Translated, it gives CASSRDGANYGYTF.

The chain uses TRBV19 and TRBJ2-7, with a weak D call TRBD1 (7 bases). Germline assignment: CDR1 LNHDA and CDR2 SQIVND (reference sequence). V was pared by 5 bases and J by 4 bases, with 15 bases between. There are 14 residues in the CDR3. The chain's CDR3 is CASSHAGQLYEQYF. The DNA for the CDR3 is TGTGCCAGTAGTCACGCGGGACAGCTTTACGAGCAGTACTTC.

This chain uses TRBV7-2 with TRBJ1-1; D remains ambiguous. Trimming took 4 bases from V and 4 from J, leaving 10 bases between them. CDR1 and CDR2 from the germline V gene are SGHTA and FQGNSA. CDR3 length equals 13 residues. The CDR3, as DNA: TGTGCCAGCAGCTGGGATAGGTTCACTGAAGCTTTCTTT. It translates to CASSWDRFTEAFF.

CDR3 in amino acids: CASGSYEQYF. The CDR3 DNA reads TGTGCCAGCGGTTCCTACGAGCAGTACTTC. The V and J genes are TRBV6-5 and TRBJ2-7; unclear D gene. Trimming cost V 8 bases and J 1 base, with 3 bases left between them. Looked up from germline, CDR1 is MNHEY and CDR2 is SVGAGI. The CDR3 loop spans 10 amino acids.

The rearrangement uses TRBV7-2 and TRBJ2-7, with 7 bases fitting TRBD1. V lost 4 bases and J lost 10; bases outside the gene matches: 7. Germline V gene lookup returns CDR1 SGHTA and CDR2 FQGNSA. The length of the CDR3 is 12 residues. The CDR3 spells CASSSVDREQYF. CDR3 nucleotides: TGTGCCAGCAGCTCAGTAGACAGGGAACAGTACTTC.

The chain couples TRBV13 to TRBJ2-7; 8 positions match TRBD2. The CDR3 is 14 amino acids. Germline V lookup: CDR1 PRHDT, CDR2 FYEKMQ (reference sequence). V shed 0 bases, J shed 3 bases, and the junction held 1 base outside the gene matches. CDR3 DNA: TGTGCCAGCAGCTTAGGCGGGACTAGCTACGAGCAGTACTTC. Translated: CASSLGGTSYEQYF.

This clone came up once. The genes are TRBV7-2 and TRBJ2-3, with 11 positions matching TRBD2. The ends lost 0 bases at V and 2 bases at J; junction bases unmatched: 7. The V gene's germline CDR1 is SGHTA and CDR2 FQGNSA. The CDR3 length is 18 residues. DNA of the CDR3: TGTGCCAGCAGCTTAGCAACACTAGCGGGGGCGATCACAGATACGCAGTATTTT. This translates into CASSLATLAGAITDTQYF.

The gene calls are TRBV4-1 and TRBJ1-6; 7 bases agree with TRBD1. V lost 3 bases to trimming and J lost 10 bases; unmatched junction nucleotides: 3. Per germline, CDR1 MGHRA and CDR2 YSYEKL. CDR3 length: 13 residues. The CDR3 loop is CASSQGTDSPLHF. In nucleotides, the CDR3 is TGCGCCAGCAGCCAGGGGACAGACTCACCCCTCCACTTT.

This clone was observed a handful of times. This chain links TRBV10-2 with TRBJ1-5; D unclear. The CDR3 runs to 12 residues. CDR1 WSHSY and CDR2 SAAADI come from the germline V gene. The V end lost 3 bases, the J end lost 5 bases, and 5 bases lay between the germline ends. For the CDR3, the DNA is TGCGCCAGCAGTGACACCGATCAGCCCCAGCATTTT. It specifies CASSDTDQPQHF.

Turning to this clone: The DNA is left out, because the CDR3 cannot be placed on it with certainty; the CDR3 is given as TCRdb lists it. V and J are TRBV6-1 and TRBJ1-2. Ends included, the CDR3 has 14 residues. CDR1 is MNHNS and CDR2 is SASEGT in the germline V gene. The CDR3 protein is CASSTSSGIYGYTF.

DNA for the CDR3: TGCGCCAGCAGTCCCGGGACAGGGTCTGGAAACACCATATATTTT. Its translation: CASSPGTGSGNTIYF. V usage is TRBV10-2 and J usage is TRBJ1-3, with 9 positions matching TRBD1. Germline V CDR1 and CDR2: WSHSY, SAAADI. CDR3 length: 15 residues. V dropped 5 bases and J dropped 1; count of bases not matched to a gene: 3.

The chain carries TRBV27 and TRBJ2-3; the D is unclear. This CDR3 has 14 residues. CDR1 and CDR2 (germline): MNHEY, SMNVEV (reference sequence). The ends were cut back, 3 bases at V and 2 bases at J, with 9 bases in the middle. The CDR3 nucleotides read TGTGCCAGCAGTTTCTCCACGGACACAGATACGCAGTATTTT. Its translation is CASSFSTDTDTQYF.

This clone was observed a handful of times. The chain recombines TRBV6-1 with TRBJ1-6; D remains ambiguous. This CDR3 region has 14 residues. V was shortened by 1 base and J by 6 bases, with 7 bases between the two germline ends. CDR1 and CDR2 from the germline V gene are MNHNS and SASEGT. The CDR3 spells CASSEGRSNSPLHF. The DNA for the CDR3 is TGTGCCAGCAGTGAAGGCAGGTCTAATTCACCCCTCCACTTT.